The rows below give T cell receptor beta chains drawn from one sample of a study of CD8 T cells in Susac syndrome. One entry per CDR3 protein, called by TCRdb with MiXCR from the immunoSEQ multiplex PCR reads. The table includes 150,000 to 200,000 distinct CDR3 sequences, 80% to 95% detected once. Input material: CD4+ T cells from PBMCs. Receptors originate from a human donor in good health. CDR3s include the opening cysteine and the closing phenylalanine or tryptophan. Each record gives: J gene, V gene, clone size, D gene, CDR3 DNA, CDR3 protein. A D gene is named only where the DNA matches it firmly. Clone size, where shown, is once, few, many, or a class for clones that have expanded.

>TRBJ1-2|TRBV2|once|-
TGTGCCAGCAGTGAAGAAGTAAATTCCGCTGGGGGCTACACCTTC
CASSEEVNSAGGYTF
>TRBJ1-3|TRBV18|-|-
TGTGCCAGCTCACCGGCCTCTGGAAACACCATATATTTT
CASSPASGNTIYF
>TRBJ1-5|TRBV20-1|-|TRBD1
TGCAGTGGACAGGGTAGCAATCAGCCCCAGCATTTT
CSGQGSNQPQHF
>TRBJ2-6|TRBV5-1|once|TRBD1
TGCGCCAGCAGCCCAAACAGGGGGCAATCTGGGGCCAACGTCCTGACTTTC
CASSPNRGQSGANVLTF
>TRBJ1-2|TRBV7-2|-|-
TGTGCCAGCAGCCCGAGGGACGGGGGCTACACCTTC
CASSPRDGGYTF
>TRBJ2-1|TRBV12-3/TRBV12-4|-|TRBD2
TGTGCCAGCAGTTTAAGATCTAGCGGGGCCAATGAGCAGTTCTTC
CASSLRSSGANEQFF
>TRBJ1-4|TRBV18|-|-
TGTGCCAGCTCACCCCCGACAACTAATGAAAAACTGTTTTTT
CASSPPTTNEKLFF
>TRBJ2-1|TRBV7-3|once|-
TGTGCCAGCAGCTTACGGGGGGCGAGCTCCTACAATGAGCAGTTCTTC
CASSLRGASSYNEQFF
>TRBJ2-5|TRBV20-1|-|-
TGCAGTGCCGGGGCCCAGACCCAGTACTTC
CSAGAQTQYF
>TRBJ1-1|TRBV29-1|-|-
TGCAGCGGGGCCATATCCATGAACACTGAAGCTTTCTTT
CSGAISMNTEAFF
>TRBJ2-5|TRBV5-6|once|-
TGTGCCAGCAGCTTGACGCGGTTCCTAGGGACCCAGTACTTC
CASSLTRFLGTQYF
>TRBJ2-7|TRBV5-1|-|TRBD2
TGCGCCAGCAGCTTTCTAGCGGGGGGTAACCTCTACGAGCAGTACTTC
CASSFLAGGNLYEQYF
>TRBJ1-5|TRBV27|-|-
TGTGCCAGCAGTCCCCAGTATGTCAATCAGCCCCAGCATTTT
CASSPQYVNQPQHF
>TRBJ2-1|TRBV2|-|-
TGTGCCAGCAGTGAATTGGGGGTTCCGCAGTTCTTC
CASSELGVPQFF
>TRBJ1-2|TRBV27|once|-
TGTGCCAGCAGACCCTCTGAGGTTTCTAACTATGGCTACACCTTC
CASRPSEVSNYGYTF
>TRBJ1-6|TRBV20-1|once|-
TGCAGTGCTAGGGGGTTCGAGAATTCACCCCTCCACTTT
CSARGFENSPLHF
>TRBJ2-3|TRBV7-6|-|-
TGTGCCAGCAGCTTAGCGGCAGGGAGCACAGATACGCAGTATTTT
CASSLAAGSTDTQYF
>TRBJ2-5|TRBV3-1|once|TRBD2
TGTGCCAGCAGCCAAGATCTAGCGGGCTTGGAGACCCAGTACTTC
CASSQDLAGLETQYF
>TRBJ2-3|TRBV5-5|-|-
TGTGCCAGCAGCTTGTCCCTAGCGACTAGCACAGATACGCAGTATTTT
CASSLSLATSTDTQYF
>TRBJ2-3|TRBV21-1|-|-
TGTGCCAGCAGCAAAAAGGCCAGCGGACCTAGCACAGATACGCAGTATTTT
CASSKKASGPSTDTQYF